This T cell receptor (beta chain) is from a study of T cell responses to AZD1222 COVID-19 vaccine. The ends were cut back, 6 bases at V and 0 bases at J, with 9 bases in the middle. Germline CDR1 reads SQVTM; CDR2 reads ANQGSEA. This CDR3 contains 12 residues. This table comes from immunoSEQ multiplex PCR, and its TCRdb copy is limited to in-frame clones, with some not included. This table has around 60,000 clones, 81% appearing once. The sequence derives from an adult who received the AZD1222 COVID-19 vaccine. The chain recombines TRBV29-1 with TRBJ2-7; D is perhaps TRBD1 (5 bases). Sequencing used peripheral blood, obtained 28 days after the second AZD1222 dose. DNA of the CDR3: TGCAGCGTGGGCAGGGACTCCTACGAGCAGTACTTC. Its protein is CSVGRDSYEQYF.